The 18 T cell receptor beta chains given below trace back to one sample, sequenced in a study of blood T cell repertoires in COVID-19. Generated by immunoSEQ multiplex PCR, the TCRdb table keeps only in-frame clones and is missing some. Among about 60,000 clones listed, approximately 79% were seen once. Sequencing was performed on peripheral blood. The receptors shown here come from a man in his 60s with acute or convalescent COVID-19.

The rearrangement joins TRBV5-5 to TRBJ2-1; 9 bases fit TRBD2. The trim removed 0 bases at V and 5 bases at J, leaving 3 bases unmatched. CDR3 length: 15 amino acids. The germline gives CDR1 SGHKS, CDR2 YYEKEE (reference sequence). CDR3 region: CASSLVLAGNNEQFF. CDR3 nucleotides: TGTGCCAGCAGCTTGGTTCTAGCGGGGAACAATGAGCAGTTCTTC.

The rearrangement links TRBV7-2 to TRBJ2-2; D is ambiguous. Germline V lookup: CDR1 SGHTA, CDR2 FQGNSA. Deletions cut 5 bases from V and 6 bases from J, with 7 bases between. The CDR3 contains 12 residues. In DNA form, the CDR3 reads TGTGCCAGCAGCCACTTCTCCGGGGAGCTGTTTTTT. Translation gives CASSHFSGELFF.

This chain links TRBV27 with TRBJ2-7; D is unresolved. V lost 5 bases and J lost 0, with 11 bases in between. The CDR3 has 14 residues. From germline, CDR1 is MNHEY and CDR2 SMNVEV (reference sequence). In nucleotides, the CDR3 is TGTGCCAGCAGTCCGCTAGGCCCCTCCTACGAGCAGTACTTC. This encodes CASSPLGPSYEQYF.

The count of this clone is one. The chain joins TRBV7-9 to TRBJ1-1; TRBD1 matches 7 bases. Trimming at V came to 6 bases and at J to 11 bases, leaving 6 bases not matched to a gene. CDR1 and CDR2 from the germline V gene are SEHNR and FQNEAQ (reference sequence). The CDR3 loop spans 11 amino acids. CDR3 DNA sequence: TGTGCCAGCAGTGGGGACAGCCGGGCTTTCTTT. It codes for CASSGDSRAFF.

This clone occurred a few times. This rearrangement joins TRBV27 to TRBJ1-3, with 7 bases identical to TRBD1. The CDR3 has 14 residues. J gave up 5 bases and V 4 bases, and 5 bases lay outside the gene matches. Germline-derived CDR1 and CDR2 are MNHEY and SMNVEV (reference sequence). CDR3 in amino acids: CASSSGTARNTIYF. DNA for the CDR3: TGTGCCAGCAGTTCAGGGACAGCCCGAAACACCATATATTTT.

This clone was observed a single time. The gene calls are TRBV7-2 and TRBJ2-3, with D possibly being TRBD2 (7 bases). Trimming left V 8 bases short and J 5 bases short, with 17 bases between. The germline V gene has CDR1 SGHTA and CDR2 FQGNSA. This CDR3 comprises 14 residues. The CDR3 region has the DNA TGTGCCAGCTCAAATCCGGGGGGCGGAGATACGCAGTATTTT. This gives the protein CASSNPGGGDTQYF.

V is TRBV6-6 and J is TRBJ2-7, with D possibly TRBD2 on 6 matching bases. CDR3 length: 15 residues. Trimming shortened V by 6 bases and J by 3 bases, and 18 bases separated the two germline ends. Per germline, CDR1 MNHNY and CDR2 SVGAGI (reference sequence). The CDR3 here is CASSLPSAGNYEQYF. The CDR3 nucleotides read TGTGCCAGCAGCCTCCCTTCTGCGGGGAACTACGAGCAGTACTTC.

J is TRBJ1-2 and V is TRBV30; possibly TRBD1 for D (5 bases). Germline lookup yields CDR1 GTSNPN and CDR2 SVGIG (reference sequence). This CDR3 region has 12 residues. V lost 1 base, J lost 4 bases, and 7 bases lay in between. CDR3 nucleotide sequence: TGTGCCTGGAGTGGGGGGGTCTATGGCTACACCTTC. It specifies CAWSGGVYGYTF.

The chain is built from TRBV4-1 and TRBJ2-1; tentative D call: TRBD2 (6 bases). Between the trimmed V and J ends, which lost 0 bases and 4 bases, there was a span of 19 bases. This CDR3 has 18 residues. Germline V CDR1 and CDR2: MGHRA, YSYEKL. The CDR3 spells CASSQDQEASDIYNEQFF. As DNA, the CDR3 is TGCGCCAGCAGCCAAGATCAGGAAGCTAGCGATATTTACAATGAGCAGTTCTTC.

V is TRBV30 and J is TRBJ1-1, with D tentatively TRBD1 (5 bases). Germline values: CDR1 GTSNPN, CDR2 SVGIG (reference sequence). Trimming removed 2 bases from V and 10 bases from J, with 14 bases in between. The CDR3 is made up of 12 amino acids. The CDR3 region is CAWSPRAQGAFF. The CDR3 region has the DNA TGTGCCTGGAGTCCCAGGGCCCAGGGAGCTTTCTTT. The whole variable domain, remainder taken from reference TRBV30 and TRBJ1-1, is SQTIHQWPATLVQPVGSPLSLECTVEGTSNPNLYWYRQAAGRGLQLLFYSVGIGQISSEVPQNLSASRPQDRQFILSSKKLLLSDSGFYLCAWSPRAQGAFFGQGTRLTVV.

The chain carries TRBV30 and TRBJ1-3; possible D gene TRBD1, 5 bases. Per germline, CDR1 GTSNPN and CDR2 SVGIG (reference sequence). V lost 1 base and J lost 2, with 12 bases in between. The CDR3 length is 15 residues. This chain's CDR3 is CAWSEGRATGNTIYF. In DNA form, the CDR3 reads TGTGCCTGGAGTGAGGGCAGGGCCACTGGAAACACCATATATTTT. Complete variable domain (other parts from reference TRBV30 and TRBJ1-3): SQTIHQWPATLVQPVGSPLSLECTVEGTSNPNLYWYRQAAGRGLQLLFYSVGIGQISSEVPQNLSASRPQDRQFILSSKKLLLSDSGFYLCAWSEGRATGNTIYFGEGSWLTVV.

In its sample, this clone was seen once. This chain uses TRBV4-3 with TRBJ2-6; D unresolved. V lost 2 bases, J lost 1 base, and 6 bases lay in between. The CDR3 runs to 15 residues. The V gene's germline CDR1 is LGHNA and CDR2 YSLEER. The CDR3 DNA reads TGCGCCAGCAGCCAACAGACTTCTGGGGCCAACGTCCTGACTTTC. It is translated as CASSQQTSGANVLTF.

The rearrangement uses TRBV30 and TRBJ2-3; 7 bases map to TRBD2. This CDR3 is 15 amino acids long. In germline, CDR1 is GTSNPN, CDR2 SVGIG (reference sequence). V dropped 3 bases and J dropped 3; count of bases not matched to a gene: 9. The CDR3 loop reads CAWSAAGVGTDTQYF. CDR3 nucleotides: TGTGCCTGGAGCGCCGCGGGGGTTGGAACAGATACGCAGTATTTT.

The V and J genes are TRBV10-2 and TRBJ1-1; 9 bases fit TRBD1. The CDR3 runs 16 residues. The V and J ends lost 4 bases and 1 base, in that order; junction bases with no gene match: 7. Germline values: CDR1 WSHSY, CDR2 SAAADI. CDR3 in DNA: TGCGCCAGCAGTGGGAGGGACAGGGTGAAGAACACTGAAGCTTTCTTT. Translating gives CASSGRDRVKNTEAFF.

This clone was detected only a few times. The chain joins TRBV4-2 to TRBJ1-5; D is ambiguous. Trimming stripped 0 bases from V and 9 bases from J, with 9 bases between. The CDR3 has 13 residues. Germline V CDR1 and CDR2: LGHNA, YNFKEQ. DNA of the CDR3: TGTGCCAGCAGCCAAGACCCTTCCTGGCCCCAGCATTTT. Translating gives CASSQDPSWPQHF.

This clone was found many times. The CDR3 spells CASKHRQGAGELFF. In DNA form, the CDR3 reads TGTGCCAGTAAGCACAGACAGGGGGCCGGGGAGCTGTTTTTT. The chain links TRBV19 to TRBJ2-2, with 9 bases lining up with TRBD1. This CDR3 is built from 14 residues. CDR1 LNHDA and CDR2 SQIVND come from the germline V gene (reference sequence). V shed 7 bases, J shed 6 bases, and the junction held 6 bases outside the gene matches.

The rearrangement uses TRBV5-1 and TRBJ1-1; TRBD1 might be the D (6 bases). Germline V gene data show CDR1 as SGHRS and CDR2 as YFSETQ. V shed 2 bases and J shed 1 base, with 15 bases lying between them. The CDR3 covers 16 residues. The CDR3 reads CASSFLFTGSNTEAFF. As DNA, the CDR3 is TGCGCCAGCAGCTTCCTCTTTACAGGGTCGAACACTGAAGCTTTCTTT.

Only a few counts were recorded for this clone. The chain is built from TRBV3-1 (or the pseudogene TRBV3-2) and TRBJ1-2, with D unclear. CDR3 length: 11 residues. The V end lost 1 base, the J end lost 6 bases, and 3 bases lay between the germline ends. The V gene's germline CDR1 is LGHDT and CDR2 YNNKEL (reference sequence). Here the CDR3 DNA reads TGTGCCAGCAGCCAAGCAAATGGCTACACCTTC. Its protein is CASSQANGYTF.